One and the same sample provided the 14 T cell receptor beta chains below, sequenced in a study of early T cells in non-severe SARS-CoV-2 infection. One entry per CDR3 protein, called by TCRdb with MiXCR from the 5' RACE reads. Of around 68,000 distinct CDR3 sequences in the sample, approximately 12% are singletons; the top ten hold approximately 1.3%. The sample here was whole blood, taken at baseline. The source is an adult who was a healthcare worker with PCR-confirmed SARS-CoV-2 infection or an uninfected control (not recorded which).

This rearrangement joins TRBV27 to TRBJ2-3; D might be TRBD2 (6 bases). In germline, CDR1 is MNHEY, CDR2 SMNVEV (reference sequence). CDR3 length: 16 residues. Trimming took 10 bases from V and 5 from J, leaving 25 bases between them. The CDR3 DNA reads TGTGCCACTATCGCGAGCCGGGACTTCCGGGGAGATACGCAGTATTTT. Translated: CATIASRDFRGDTQYF.

In this sample, this clonotype turned up many times. V is TRBV12-3 or TRBV12-4 and J is TRBJ1-5; D is unclear. The CDR3 contains 15 residues. V was cut by 2 bases and J by 3 bases, with 11 bases left in between. CDR3 residues: CASSLKDGPNQPQHF. The CDR3 bases are TGTGCCAGCAGTTTAAAGGACGGACCCAATCAGCCCCAGCATTTT.

This clonotype was seen only a few times. V is TRBV19 and J is TRBJ2-3, with TRBD1 as a possible D gene (6 bases). V was shortened by 2 bases and J by 6 bases, with 6 bases between the two germline ends. Germline CDR1 is LNHDA and CDR2 is SQIVND (reference sequence). The CDR3 has 12 amino acids. As DNA, the CDR3 is TGTGCCAGTAGTATAAGGGGGGATACGCAGTATTTT. It specifies CASSIRGDTQYF. The full variable domain, rest sourced from reference TRBV19 and TRBJ2-3, is DGGITQSPKYLFRKEGQNVTLSCEQNLNHDAMYWYRQDPGQGLRLIYYSQIVNDFQKGDIAEGYSVSREKKESFPLTVTSAQKNPTAFYLCASSIRGDTQYFGPGTRLTVL.

This clonotype was seen more than once but under ten times. The J gene is TRBJ2-7, the V gene TRBV20-1; D gene ambiguous. CDR1 is DFQATT and CDR2 is SNEGSKA in the germline V gene (reference sequence). The length of the CDR3 is 13 residues. With 2 bases removed from V and 0 bases from J, the gap between germline ends came to 8 bases. The CDR3 loop reads CSARQFDSYEQYF. As DNA, the CDR3 is TGCAGTGCTAGACAGTTTGACTCCTACGAGCAGTACTTC.

The chain is built from TRBV12-3 or TRBV12-4 and TRBJ1-5; no clear D. V was clipped by 5 bases and J by 9 bases, with 11 bases between them. The CDR3 is 12 residues long. This CDR3 reads CASSGSVGPQHF. In nucleotides, the CDR3 is TGTGCCAGCAGTGGCAGTGTTGGGCCCCAGCATTTT.

In DNA form, the CDR3 reads TGTGCCAGCAGCCAGGCAACAGGGGACACTGAAGCTTTCTTT. Amino acids: CASSQATGDTEAFF. This chain connects TRBV7-9 to TRBJ1-1, with TRBD1 matching 7 bases. Losses at the gene ends were 5 bases for V and 3 bases for J; bases not matched to a gene: 6. Per germline, CDR1 SEHNR and CDR2 FQNEAQ (reference sequence). This CDR3 is 14 amino acids long.

This clonotype was counted ten times or more. The chain recombines TRBV7-9 with TRBJ2-2; the D gene is possibly TRBD2 (6 bases). CDR1 is SEHNR and CDR2 is FQNEAQ in the germline V gene (reference sequence). Trimming left V 3 bases short and J 3 bases short, with 11 bases between. CDR3 length: 15 residues. This CDR3 is CASSFGGVYTGELFF. The CDR3 region has the DNA TGTGCCAGCAGCTTCGGCGGGGTTTACACCGGGGAGCTGTTTTTT.

The chain is built from TRBV6-1 and TRBJ2-7; D is unresolved. This CDR3 comprises 12 residues. Germline assignment: CDR1 MNHNS and CDR2 SASEGT. V shed 3 bases and J shed 6 bases, with 9 bases lying between them. The CDR3 loop is CASSDPISEQYF. In DNA, the CDR3 is TGTGCCAGCAGTGACCCCATCTCCGAGCAGTACTTC.

This chain connects TRBV15 to TRBJ2-2, with D unresolved. Germline V CDR1 and CDR2: LNHNV, YYDKDF (reference sequence). The CDR3 runs 14 residues. V was trimmed by 4 bases and J by 1 base, leaving 7 bases between them. The DNA of the CDR3 is TGTGCCACCAGCACTACACGGAACACCGGGGAGCTGTTTTTT. Protein product: CATSTTRNTGELFF.

This clonotype occurred a few times. The CDR3 region has the DNA TGTGCCATCAGCTGGACAGGGGAGGATGAGCAGTTCTTC. Amino acid sequence: CAISWTGEDEQFF. The V and J genes are TRBV10-3 and TRBJ2-1, with 9 bases lining up with TRBD1. The germline V gene encodes CDR1 ENHRY and CDR2 SYGVKD. This CDR3 has 13 amino acids. The J segment lost 8 bases and the V segment lost 6 bases, leaving 5 bases of the junction unmatched.

This clonotype was seen repeatedly, ten times or more. The chain links TRBV28 to TRBJ1-1; D is unclear. CDR3 length: 10 amino acids. Germline assignment: CDR1 MDHEN and CDR2 SYDVKM. Deletions cut 7 bases from V and 4 bases from J, with 4 bases between. The CDR3, as DNA: TGTGCCAGCAAGCGCACTGAAGCTTTCTTT. Protein product: CASKRTEAFF.

This clonotype was recorded a few times. The chain recombines TRBV28 with TRBJ2-3; TRBD2 is a possible D gene (7 bases). CDR3 length: 15 residues. From germline, CDR1 is MDHEN and CDR2 SYDVKM. The ends were cut back, 10 bases at V and 3 bases at J, with 20 bases in the middle. The CDR3 is CAILGAGAETDTQYF. In nucleotides, the CDR3 is TGTGCCATCCTGGGGGCGGGAGCCGAGACAGATACGCAGTATTTT.

This clonotype has a handful of counts. This chain uses TRBV10-3 with TRBJ2-7, with 8 bases fitting TRBD1. There are 14 residues in the CDR3. The germline CDR1 and CDR2 sequences are ENHRY and SYGVKD. V gave up 7 bases and J gave up 5 bases; unmatched junction bases: 10. The chain's CDR3 is CAITPGTGHNEQYF. Here the CDR3 DNA reads TGTGCCATCACCCCCGGGACAGGACATAACGAGCAGTACTTC.

This clonotype was recorded at least ten times. V gene TRBV15 combines with J gene TRBJ2-1; tentatively, D is TRBD2 (6 bases). The CDR3 length is 15 residues. Trimming removed 0 bases from V and 7 bases from J, with 13 bases in between. Germline CDR1 reads LNHNV; CDR2 reads YYDKDF (reference sequence). CDR3 residues: CATSRDPSAGNEQFF. In nucleotides, the CDR3 is TGTGCCACCAGCAGAGATCCCTCTGCGGGAAATGAGCAGTTCTTC.